This T cell receptor beta chain was retrieved from a study of T-cell memory formation after mild COVID-19. Only a few counts were recorded for this clonotype. TCRdb reanalysed the 5' RACE reads using MiXCR and keeps one entry per CDR3 protein. The repertoire includes over 300,000 distinct CDR3 sequences, 20% to 25% of them detected once, and about 21% sits in the top ten. Per germline, CDR1 SGHTA and CDR2 FQGNSA. V was trimmed by 6 bases and J by 2 bases, leaving 10 bases between them. This CDR3 comprises 13 residues. The V gene is TRBV7-2, the J gene TRBJ2-5; D gene uncertain. Sequences were obtained from PBMCs or a T cell subset sorted from them (not recorded which). The receptor was derived from a man aged 18 to 29 who had mild COVID-19 (a few samples of this study predate the infection). Cell type and time point are not known. DNA of the CDR3: TGTGCCAGCAGGGTAAATGTTCAAGAGACCCAGTACTTC. Its protein is CASRVNVQETQYF.